Following are 27 T cell receptor beta chains from one sample sequenced in a study of cytomegalovirus exposure and HLA in healthy donors. The PCR ran on 60 Vbeta and 13 Jbeta primers. TCRdb keeps only in-frame clones here, not all; method: immunoSEQ multiplex PCR. The sample holds 150,000 to 200,000 clones, roughly 76% seen once. The source material was PBMCs. All receptors come from a woman between 18 and 29 years old in good health and CMV-seropositive.

This clone has just one count. The V and J genes are TRBV6-5 and TRBJ2-3, with TRBD1 matching over 10 bases. V was clipped by 3 bases and J by 6 bases; unmatched bases: 6. The CDR3 runs to 15 residues. Germline CDR1 MNHEY, CDR2 SVGAGI. The CDR3 DNA is TGTGCCAGCAGTTATCACGGGACAGGGGTCGATACGCAGTATTTT. Protein product: CASSYHGTGVDTQYF.

The rearrangement joins TRBV5-6 to TRBJ1-5; D is uncertain. Germline CDR1 reads SGHDT; CDR2 reads YYEEEE. The V and J ends lost 2 bases and 5 bases respectively, with 11 bases between them. The CDR3 is 14 residues long. CDR3 protein: CASSFGENYQPQHF. CDR3 in DNA: TGTGCCAGCAGCTTTGGGGAGAATTATCAGCCCCAGCATTTT.

The CDR3 spells CASSYSKQAEHTF. The CDR3 DNA is TGTGCCAGCAGTTACTCGAAGCAGGCTGAACACACCTTC. The gene calls are TRBV6-5 and TRBJ1-2, with D unclear. The CDR3 spans 13 residues. CDR1 is MNHEY, CDR2 SVGAGI, per germline. Trimming took 0 bases from V and 12 from J, leaving 14 bases between them.

This sequence joins TRBV6-6 and TRBJ1-2, with 10 bases identical to TRBD1. With 0 bases clipped from V and 4 bases from J, the junction kept 2 bases outside the gene matches. CDR1 is MNHNY and CDR2 is SVGAGI in the germline V gene (reference sequence). This CDR3 has 15 residues. The CDR3: CASSYSTGGSYGYTF. In DNA form, the CDR3 reads TGTGCCAGCAGTTACTCGACAGGGGGCAGCTATGGCTACACCTTC.

This clone was counted a single time. The chain employs TRBV14 and TRBJ2-1; 8 nucleotides align to TRBD2. CDR1 is SGHDN, CDR2 FVKESK, per germline. J lost 16 bases, V lost 0 bases, and 14 bases had no gene match. The CDR3 totals 15 residues. The CDR3 is CASSQESAAYGGEFF. The CDR3, as DNA: TGTGCCAGCAGCCAAGAATCGGCTGCTTACGGGGGGGAATTCTTC.

The J gene is TRBJ1-6, the V gene TRBV7-2, with D unresolved. From germline, CDR1 is SGHTA and CDR2 FQGNSA. This CDR3 comprises 15 residues. The V gene lost 4 bases and the J gene lost 5 bases, with 12 bases spanning the gap. As DNA, the CDR3 is TGTGCCAGCAGCTCGCTCAACCTAGATAATTCACCCCTCCACTTT. Its protein product is CASSSLNLDNSPLHF.

With regard to this clone: One end of the junction does not line up with germline, which may come from a read error. V is TRBV4-1 and J is TRBJ1-1, with 7 bases identical to TRBD1. The CDR3 extends over 18 amino acids. The germline V gene encodes CDR1 MGHRA and CDR2 YSYEKL. The CDR3 region is CASSYGTALVTVDTEAFF. Written as DNA, the CDR3 is TGCGCCAGCAGCTACGGGACAGCGTTAGTAACGGTGGACACTGAAGCTTTCTTC.

This rearrangement joins TRBV28 to TRBJ1-2, with TRBD1 matching 7 bases. The CDR3 loop spans 16 amino acids. Germline V gives CDR1 MDHEN, CDR2 SYDVKM. J gave up 4 bases and V 2 bases, and 10 bases lay outside the gene matches. CDR3 DNA sequence: TGTGCCAGCAGTTTACTCCGACAGGGTGGTCCCTATGGCTACACCTTC. Amino acid sequence: CASSLLRQGGPYGYTF.

The V call is TRBV19, the J call TRBJ1-5, with TRBD1 as a possible D gene (5 bases). V dropped 6 bases and J dropped 6 bases, with 15 bases sitting between them. CDR3 size: 14 residues. Germline V gene lookup returns CDR1 LNHDA and CDR2 SQIVND (reference sequence). The CDR3 bases are TGTGCCAGTAGCCGCCCCCCGGGGGGTCAGCCCCAGCATTTT. It codes for CASSRPPGGQPQHF.

The rearrangement links TRBV27 to TRBJ1-2, with no clear D. The CDR3 length is 13 residues. The V end was cut by 0 bases, the J end by 3 bases, with 5 bases between. Per the germline V gene, CDR1 is MNHEY and CDR2 is SMNVEV (reference sequence). CDR3 protein: CASSLSADYGYTF. Written as DNA, the CDR3 is TGTGCCAGCAGTTTATCCGCAGACTATGGCTACACCTTC.

The table lists this clone with a few counts. The chain links TRBV5-1 to TRBJ1-1; D is ambiguous. Trimming left V 0 bases short and J 6 bases short, with 9 bases between. Germline V gene sequence: CDR1 SGHRS, CDR2 YFSETQ. The CDR3 sequence is 13 residues long. The CDR3 nucleotides are TGCGCCAGCAGCTTGGCGGGGAGGGCTGAAGCTTTCTTT. Translating it yields CASSLAGRAEAFF.

The chain is built from TRBV7-2 and TRBJ2-7; D perhaps matches TRBD1 (6 bases). Germline-derived CDR1 and CDR2 are SGHTA and FQGNSA. Deletions cut 6 bases from V and 4 bases from J, with 16 bases between. The CDR3 runs 14 residues. In DNA form, the CDR3 reads TGTGCCAGCAGGACAGGCCCGCAAGTTTACGAGCAGTACTTC. The encoded protein is CASRTGPQVYEQYF.

This sequence joins TRBV12-2 and TRBJ1-5; the listed D gene, TRBD1, was not tested against the DNA. TRBV12-2 is assigned pseudogene status. The CDR3 has 15 amino acids. CDR3 sequence reads: CASRPKGDNSQPQHF. The CDR3 DNA follows: TGTGCAAGTCGCCCAAAGGGGGACAACTCGCAGCCCCAGCATTTT.

This chain uses TRBV4-2 with TRBJ1-2; D might be TRBD1 (5 bases). Trimming cost V 0 bases and J 3 bases, with 11 bases left between them. The CDR3 covers 15 residues. Germline V gene sequence: CDR1 LGHNA, CDR2 YNFKEQ. The CDR3 reads CASSQDQGRDYGYTF. Here the CDR3 DNA reads TGTGCCAGCAGCCAAGACCAGGGAAGGGACTATGGCTACACCTTC.

This chain uses TRBV7-9 with TRBJ2-2; weak D call: TRBD1 (6 bases). Looked up from germline, CDR1 is SEHNR and CDR2 is FQNEAQ (reference sequence). The CDR3 covers 14 residues. Trimming removed 5 bases from V and 8 bases from J, with 15 bases in between. The CDR3 loop is CASSPNRVGGELFF. The DNA of the CDR3 is TGTGCCAGCAGCCCAAACAGGGTTGGAGGGGAGCTGTTTTTT.

This chain joins TRBV5-6 and TRBJ1-2, with 10 positions matching TRBD1. V was pared by 4 bases and J by 3 bases, with 6 bases of the junction left unmatched. Germline V gives CDR1 SGHDT, CDR2 YYEEEE. The CDR3 runs to 15 residues. The CDR3 loop reads CASSSRDRGYYGYTF. The CDR3 nucleotides are TGTGCCAGCAGCAGCCGGGACAGGGGCTACTATGGCTACACCTTC.

This chain links TRBV4-2 with TRBJ1-5, with unresolved D. V was pared by 1 base and J by 0 bases, with 19 bases between. The CDR3 length is 19 residues. Per the germline V gene, CDR1 is LGHNA and CDR2 is YNFKEQ. CDR3 nucleotide sequence: TGTGCCAGCAGCCAAGTCCGGGGTGGCGACCTTTATAGCAATCAGCCCCAGCATTTT. Amino acid sequence: CASSQVRGGDLYSNQPQHF.

The CDR3 loop is CASSTYRDTEAFF. The CDR3, as DNA: TGTGCCAGTAGTACGTACAGGGACACTGAAGCTTTCTTT. The V gene is TRBV19, the J gene TRBJ1-1; maybe TRBD1 (6 bases). V was cut by 4 bases and J by 3 bases, with 9 bases left in between. The length of the CDR3 is 13 residues. The germline gives CDR1 LNHDA, CDR2 SQIVND (reference sequence).

J is TRBJ1-6 and V is TRBV6-1, with no clear D. Trimming left V 10 bases short and J 7 bases short, with 14 bases between. The CDR3 has 13 residues. The germline gives CDR1 MNHNS, CDR2 SASEGT. CDR3 protein: CATSPGENSPLHF. Written as DNA, the CDR3 is TGTGCCACTTCCCCGGGAGAAAATTCACCCCTCCACTTT.

V and J are TRBV19 and TRBJ2-1, with 7 positions matching TRBD2. Germline trimming cut 3 bases from V and 10 bases from J; bases unmatched to any gene: 3. This CDR3 spans 12 amino acids. Per germline, CDR1 LNHDA and CDR2 SQIVND (reference sequence). This CDR3 reads CASSIAGVEQFF. Written as DNA, the CDR3 is TGTGCCAGTAGTATTGCGGGGGTCGAGCAGTTCTTC.

The DNA for the CDR3 is TGTGCCAGCAGCCAAGGTGCGAGCACAGATACGCAGTATTTT. Its protein product is CASSQGASTDTQYF. V and J are TRBV16 and TRBJ2-3; the D is unclear. The ends were cut back, 2 bases at V and 0 bases at J, with 6 bases in the middle. CDR1 is KGHSY, CDR2 FQNENV, per germline. The CDR3 extends over 14 amino acids. The complete variable domain, with remaining parts taken from reference TRBV16 and TRBJ2-3, reads GEEVAQTPKHLVRGEGQKAKLYCAPIKGHSYVFWYQQVLKNEFKFLISFQNENVFDETGMPKERFSAKCLPNSPCSLEIQATKLEDSAVYFCASSQGASTDTQYFGPGTRLTVL.

The chain joins TRBV7-2 to TRBJ1-1; 8 bases are a match to TRBD1. The germline V gene encodes CDR1 SGHTA and CDR2 FQGNSA. V dropped 5 bases and J dropped 5; count of bases not matched to a gene: 4. The CDR3 sequence is 13 residues long. The CDR3 DNA is TGTGCCAGCAGCGGCAGGGGGCGGACTGAAGCTTTCTTT. It translates to CASSGRGRTEAFF.

The V call is TRBV29-1, the J call TRBJ1-5, with D possibly TRBD1 on 6 matching bases. Between the trimmed V and J ends, which lost 4 bases and 4 bases, there was a span of 11 bases. Germline assignment: CDR1 SQVTM and CDR2 ANQGSEA. This CDR3 has 13 residues. CDR3 loop: CSVATGHNQPQHF. DNA of the CDR3: TGCAGCGTTGCGACAGGCCATAATCAGCCCCAGCATTTT.

The V gene is TRBV5-4, the J gene TRBJ1-1; 11 bases fit TRBD1. The CDR3 length is 17 residues. Germline CDR1 SGHNT, CDR2 YYREEE (reference sequence). The junction had 7 bases not matched to a gene; V was cut back by 1 base and J by 2 bases. The CDR3 spells CASSLRTGGGLNTEAFF. CDR3 DNA: TGTGCCAGCAGCTTGAGGACAGGGGGCGGGCTTAACACTGAAGCTTTCTTT.

This clone has only one observation. This sequence joins TRBV4-3 and TRBJ2-7, with 8 nucleotides matching TRBD1. CDR3 size: 15 residues. Germline values: CDR1 LGHNA, CDR2 YSLEER. Trimming removed 8 bases from V and 5 bases from J; junction bases left unmatched: 14. The CDR3 region has the DNA TGCGCCAGCGCTAAAAGGTACAGGGGGGTGGACGAGCAGTACTTC. This encodes CASAKRYRGVDEQYF.

V and J are TRBV5-1 and TRBJ2-3; 7 bases line up with TRBD1. The germline V gene encodes CDR1 SGHRS and CDR2 YFSETQ. V gave up 0 bases and J gave up 5 bases; unmatched junction bases: 3. This CDR3 is built from 14 residues. The CDR3 coding sequence is TGCGCCAGCAGCTTGGGAGGGGGCCTAGATACGCAGTATTTT. It specifies CASSLGGGLDTQYF.

This clone was observed a handful of times. The chain couples TRBV19 to TRBJ1-5; D is unresolved. V dropped 5 bases and J dropped 5 bases, with 7 bases sitting between them. The V gene's germline CDR1 is LNHDA and CDR2 SQIVND (reference sequence). The CDR3 is 12 amino acids. CDR3 protein: CASSRGYQPQHF. In DNA form, the CDR3 reads TGTGCCAGTAGTCGGGGTTATCAGCCCCAGCATTTT.